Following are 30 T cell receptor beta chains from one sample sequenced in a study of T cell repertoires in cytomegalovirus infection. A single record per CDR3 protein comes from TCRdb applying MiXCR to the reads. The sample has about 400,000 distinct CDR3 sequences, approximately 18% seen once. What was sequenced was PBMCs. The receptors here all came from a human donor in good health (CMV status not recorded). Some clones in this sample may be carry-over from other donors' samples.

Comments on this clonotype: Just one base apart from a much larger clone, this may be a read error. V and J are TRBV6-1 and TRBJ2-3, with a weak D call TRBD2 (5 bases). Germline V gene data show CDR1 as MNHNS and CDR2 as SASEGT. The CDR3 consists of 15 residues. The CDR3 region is CASDSSSLFTDTQCF. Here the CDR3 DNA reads TGTGCCAGCGACTCTAGCTCACTTTTCACAGATACGCAGTGTTTT.

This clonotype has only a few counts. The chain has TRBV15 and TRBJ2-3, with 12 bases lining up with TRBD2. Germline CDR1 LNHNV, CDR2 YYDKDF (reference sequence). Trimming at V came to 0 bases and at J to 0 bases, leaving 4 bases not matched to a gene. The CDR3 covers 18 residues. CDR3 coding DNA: TGTGCCACCAGCAGAGATCTGACTAGCGGGGGTAGCACAGATACGCAGTATTTT. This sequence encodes CATSRDLTSGGSTDTQYF.

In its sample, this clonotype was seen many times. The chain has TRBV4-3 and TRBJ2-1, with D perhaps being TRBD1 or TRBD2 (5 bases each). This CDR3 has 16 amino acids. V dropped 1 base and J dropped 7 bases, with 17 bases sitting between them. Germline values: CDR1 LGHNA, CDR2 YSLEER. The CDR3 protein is CASSQVVVQEGNEQFF. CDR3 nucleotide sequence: TGCGCCAGCAGCCAAGTGGTTGTTCAAGAGGGGAATGAGCAGTTCTTC.

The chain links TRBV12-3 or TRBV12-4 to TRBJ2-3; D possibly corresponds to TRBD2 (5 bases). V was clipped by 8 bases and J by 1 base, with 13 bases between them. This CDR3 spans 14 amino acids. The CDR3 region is CASGRGGGTDTQYF. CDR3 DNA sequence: TGTGCCAGCGGTCGAGGAGGAGGCACAGATACGCAGTATTTT.

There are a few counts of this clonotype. The CDR3 sequence: CASSQVGGGEQYF. The CDR3 bases are TGTGCCAGCAGCCAAGTTGGAGGGGGCGAGCAGTACTTC. The genes are TRBV3-1 and TRBJ2-7; perhaps D is TRBD1 or TRBD2 (6 bases each). The CDR3 runs 13 residues. V lost 1 base to trimming and J lost 6 bases, with 10 bases between them. Germline-derived CDR1 and CDR2 are LGHDT and YNNKEL (reference sequence).

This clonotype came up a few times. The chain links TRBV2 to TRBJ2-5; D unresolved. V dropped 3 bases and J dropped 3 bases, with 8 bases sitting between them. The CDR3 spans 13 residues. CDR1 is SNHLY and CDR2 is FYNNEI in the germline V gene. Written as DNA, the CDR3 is TGTGCCAGCAGTGAGCAAGGAGAAGAGACCCAGTACTTC. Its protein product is CASSEQGEETQYF.

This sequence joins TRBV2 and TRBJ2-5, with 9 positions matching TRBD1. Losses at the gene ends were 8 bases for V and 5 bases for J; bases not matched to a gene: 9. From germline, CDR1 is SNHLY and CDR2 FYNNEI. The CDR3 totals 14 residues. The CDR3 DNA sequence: TGTGCCAGCGGTGGTGGGACAGGGCGGGAGACCCAGTACTTC. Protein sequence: CASGGGTGRETQYF.

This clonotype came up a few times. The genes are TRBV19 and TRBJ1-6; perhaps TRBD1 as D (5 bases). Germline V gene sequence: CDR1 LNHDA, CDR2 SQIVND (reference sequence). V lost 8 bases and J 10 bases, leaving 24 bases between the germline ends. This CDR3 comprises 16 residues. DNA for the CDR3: TGTGCCAGTCGAATCGGTCAGGGACGGCCGGCCTCACCCCTCCACTTT. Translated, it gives CASRIGQGRPASPLHF.

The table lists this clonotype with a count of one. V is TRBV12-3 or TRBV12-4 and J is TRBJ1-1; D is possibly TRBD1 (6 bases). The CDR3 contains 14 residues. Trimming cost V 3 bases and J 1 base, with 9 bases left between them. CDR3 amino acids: CASSFGQQNTEAFF. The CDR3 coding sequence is TGTGCCAGCAGTTTCGGACAGCAGAACACTGAAGCTTTCTTT.

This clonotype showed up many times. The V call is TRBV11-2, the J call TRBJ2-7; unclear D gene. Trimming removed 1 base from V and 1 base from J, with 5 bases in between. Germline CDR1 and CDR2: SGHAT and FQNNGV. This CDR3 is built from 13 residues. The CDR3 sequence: CASSLVQSYEQYF. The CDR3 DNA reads TGTGCCAGCAGCTTAGTTCAGTCCTACGAGCAGTACTTC. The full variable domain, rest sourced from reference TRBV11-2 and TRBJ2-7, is EAGVAQSPRYKIIEKRQSVAFWCNPISGHATLYWYQQILGQGPKLLIQFQNNGVVDDSQLPKDRFSAERLKGVDSTLKIQPAKLEDSAVYLCASSLVQSYEQYFGPGTRLTVT.

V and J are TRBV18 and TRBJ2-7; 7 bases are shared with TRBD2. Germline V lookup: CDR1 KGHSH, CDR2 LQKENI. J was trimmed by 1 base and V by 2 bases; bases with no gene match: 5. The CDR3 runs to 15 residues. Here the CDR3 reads CASSPISGGSYEQYF. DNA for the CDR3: TGTGCCAGCTCACCAATCTCCGGGGGGTCCTACGAGCAGTACTTC. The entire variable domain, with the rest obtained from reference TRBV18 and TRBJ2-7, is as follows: NAGVMQNPRHLVRRRGQEARLRCSPMKGHSHVYWYRQLPEEGLKFMVYLQKENIIDESGMPKERFSAEFPKEGPSILRIQQVVRGDSAAYFCASSPISGGSYEQYFGPGTRLTVT.

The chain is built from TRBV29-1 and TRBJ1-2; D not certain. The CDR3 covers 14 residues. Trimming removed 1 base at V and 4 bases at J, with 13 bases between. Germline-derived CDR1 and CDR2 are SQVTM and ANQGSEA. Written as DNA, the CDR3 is TGCAGCGTTGAAGTCCGAGAATTCGGCTATGGCTACACCTTC. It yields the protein CSVEVREFGYGYTF. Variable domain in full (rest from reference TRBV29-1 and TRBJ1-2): SAVISQKPSRDICQRGTSLTIQCQVDSQVTMMFWYRQQPGQSLTLIATANQGSEATYESGFVIDKFPISRPNLTFSTLTVSNMSPEDSSIYLCSVEVREFGYGYTFGSGTRLTVV.

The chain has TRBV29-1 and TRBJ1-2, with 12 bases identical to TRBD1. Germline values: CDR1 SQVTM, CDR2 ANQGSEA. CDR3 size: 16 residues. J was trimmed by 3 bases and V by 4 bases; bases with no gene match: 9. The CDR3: CSVAQGQGANYYGYTF. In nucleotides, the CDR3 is TGCAGCGTTGCGCAGGGACAGGGGGCGAATTACTATGGCTACACCTTC. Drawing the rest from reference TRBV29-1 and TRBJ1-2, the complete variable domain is SAVISQKPSRDICQRGTSLTIQCQVDSQVTMMFWYRQQPGQSLTLIATANQGSEATYESGFVIDKFPISRPNLTFSTLTVSNMSPEDSSIYLCSVAQGQGANYYGYTFGSGTRLTVV.

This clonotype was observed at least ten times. The CDR3 sequence: CASNPLAGGGEQFF. The CDR3 DNA is TGTGCCAGTAACCCCCTAGCGGGAGGCGGTGAGCAGTTCTTC. The chain uses TRBV19 and TRBJ2-1; 11 nucleotides match TRBD2. Germline V CDR1 and CDR2: LNHDA, SQIVND (reference sequence). The CDR3 contains 14 residues. With V trimmed by 7 bases and J by 9 bases, 8 bases remained unmatched.

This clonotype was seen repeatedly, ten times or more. In DNA form, the CDR3 reads TGTGCCAGCAGCCCTTCTCCGGACGGGGGTGAAAAACTGTTTTTT. The encoded protein is CASSPSPDGGEKLFF. The chain couples TRBV7-2 to TRBJ1-4, with a possible D match to TRBD1 (5 bases). The V gene lost 5 bases and the J gene lost 7 bases, with 17 bases spanning the gap. Germline CDR1 SGHTA, CDR2 FQGNSA. The CDR3 loop spans 15 amino acids.

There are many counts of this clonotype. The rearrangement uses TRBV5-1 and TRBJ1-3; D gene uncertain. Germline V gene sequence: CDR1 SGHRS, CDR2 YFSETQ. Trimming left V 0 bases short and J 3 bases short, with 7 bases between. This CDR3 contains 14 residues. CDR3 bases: TGCGCCAGCAGCTTGGACAGAGATGGAAACACCATATATTTT. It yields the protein CASSLDRDGNTIYF. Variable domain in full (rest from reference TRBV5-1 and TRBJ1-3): KAGVTQTPRYLIKTRGQQVTLSCSPISGHRSVSWYQQTPGQGLQFLFEYFSETQRNKGNFPGRFSGRQFSNSRSEMNVSTLELGDSALYLCASSLDRDGNTIYFGEGSWLTVV.

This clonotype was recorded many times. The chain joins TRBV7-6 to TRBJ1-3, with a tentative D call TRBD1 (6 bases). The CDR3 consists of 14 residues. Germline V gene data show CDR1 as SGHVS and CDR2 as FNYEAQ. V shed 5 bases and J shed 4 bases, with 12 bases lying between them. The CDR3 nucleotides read TGTGCCAGCAGCCGGACAGTCGTCGGAAACACCATATATTTT. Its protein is CASSRTVVGNTIYF. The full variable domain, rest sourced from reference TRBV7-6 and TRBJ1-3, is GAGVSQSPRYKVTKRGQDVALRCDPISGHVSLYWYRQALGQGPEFLTYFNYEAQQDKSGLPNDRFSAERPEGSISTLTIQRTEQRDSAMYRCASSRTVVGNTIYFGEGSWLTVV.

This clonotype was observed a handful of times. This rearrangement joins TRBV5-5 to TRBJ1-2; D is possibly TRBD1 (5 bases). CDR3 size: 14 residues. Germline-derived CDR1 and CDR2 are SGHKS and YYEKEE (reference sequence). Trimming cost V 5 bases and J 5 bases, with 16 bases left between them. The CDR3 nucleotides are TGTGCCAGCAGGACGGGTCCGGGGCCGTATGGCTACACCTTC. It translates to CASRTGPGPYGYTF.

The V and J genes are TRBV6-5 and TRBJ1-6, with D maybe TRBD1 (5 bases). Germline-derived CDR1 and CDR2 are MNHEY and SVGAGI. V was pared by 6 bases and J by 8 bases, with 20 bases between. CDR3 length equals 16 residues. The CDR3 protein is CASRQLPGRMDSPLHF. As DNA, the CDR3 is TGTGCCAGCAGGCAACTCCCGGGACGGATGGATTCACCCCTCCACTTT.

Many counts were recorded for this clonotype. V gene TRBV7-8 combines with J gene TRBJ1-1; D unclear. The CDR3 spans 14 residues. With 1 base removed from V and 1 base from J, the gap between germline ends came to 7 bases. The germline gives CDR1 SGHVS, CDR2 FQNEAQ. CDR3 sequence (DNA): TGTGCCAGCAGCTTAGGAAACACGAACACTGAAGCTTTCTTT. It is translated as CASSLGNTNTEAFF.

The DNA for the CDR3 is TGTGCCACCTTTCACGGAGGTTCGGGGAACACTGAAGCTTTCTTT. This translates into CATFHGGSGNTEAFF. The chain couples TRBV15 to TRBJ1-1; D uncertain. V lost 8 bases and J lost 1, with 17 bases in between. This CDR3 spans 15 amino acids. CDR1 LNHNV and CDR2 YYDKDF come from the germline V gene (reference sequence).

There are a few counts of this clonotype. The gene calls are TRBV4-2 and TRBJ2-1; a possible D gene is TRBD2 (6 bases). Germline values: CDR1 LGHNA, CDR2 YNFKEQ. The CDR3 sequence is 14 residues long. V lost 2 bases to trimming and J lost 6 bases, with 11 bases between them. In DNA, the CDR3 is TGTGCCAGCAGCCAACCACCGGAGGGCAATGAGCAGTTCTTC. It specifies CASSQPPEGNEQFF.

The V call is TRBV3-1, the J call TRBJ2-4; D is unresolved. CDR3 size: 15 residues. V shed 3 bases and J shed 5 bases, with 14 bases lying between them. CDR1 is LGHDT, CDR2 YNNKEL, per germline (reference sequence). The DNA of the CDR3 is TGTGCCAGCAGCCATCAAGGGTTCGGACAAAACATTCAGTACTTC. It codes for CASSHQGFGQNIQYF.

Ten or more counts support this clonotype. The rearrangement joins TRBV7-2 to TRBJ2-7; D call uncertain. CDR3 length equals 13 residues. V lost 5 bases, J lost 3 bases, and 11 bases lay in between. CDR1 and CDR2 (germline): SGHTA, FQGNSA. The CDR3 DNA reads TGTGCCAGCAGCCGGCGGACCCTCTACGAGCAGTACTTC. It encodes CASSRRTLYEQYF. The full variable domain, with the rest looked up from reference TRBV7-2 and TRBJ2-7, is GAGVSQSPSNKVTEKGKDVELRCDPISGHTALYWYRQSLGQGLEFLIYFQGNSAPDKSGLPSDRFSAERTGGSVSTLTIQRTQQEDSAVYLCASSRRTLYEQYFGPGTRLTVT.

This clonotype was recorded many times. CDR3 sequence: CASSFEYGQPQHF. CDR3 nucleotide sequence: TGTGCCAGCAGCTTTGAATACGGACAGCCCCAGCATTTT. This chain joins TRBV7-2 and TRBJ1-5; no firm D call. CDR3 size: 13 residues. CDR1 is SGHTA, CDR2 FQGNSA, per germline. Trimming removed 3 bases at V and 7 bases at J, with 10 bases between.

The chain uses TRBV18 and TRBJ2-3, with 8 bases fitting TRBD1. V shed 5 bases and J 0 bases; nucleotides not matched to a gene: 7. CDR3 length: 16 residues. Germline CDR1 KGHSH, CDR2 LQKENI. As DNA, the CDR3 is TGTGCCAGCTCATCCGACCGGGACAGGAGCACAGATACGCAGTATTTT. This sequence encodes CASSSDRDRSTDTQYF.

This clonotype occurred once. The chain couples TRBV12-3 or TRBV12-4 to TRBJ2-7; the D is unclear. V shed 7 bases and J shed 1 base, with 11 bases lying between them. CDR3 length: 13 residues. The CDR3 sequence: CASTPIGSYEQYF. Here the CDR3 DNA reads TGTGCCAGCACCCCTATCGGGTCCTACGAGCAGTACTTC.

CDR3: CASSYATTDTQYF. The DNA for the CDR3 is TGTGCCAGCAGTTACGCGACCACAGATACGCAGTATTTT. This chain links TRBV6-6 with TRBJ2-3; D gene ambiguous. Between the trimmed V and J ends, which lost 2 bases and 2 bases, there was a span of 5 bases. There are 13 residues in the CDR3. Per the germline V gene, CDR1 is MNHNY and CDR2 is SVGAGI (reference sequence).

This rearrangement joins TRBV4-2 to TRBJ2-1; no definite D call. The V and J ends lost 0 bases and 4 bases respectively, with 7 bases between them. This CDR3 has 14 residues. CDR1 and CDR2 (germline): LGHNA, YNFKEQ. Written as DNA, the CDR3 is TGTGCCAGCAGCCAAGATATAGGGTACAATGAGCAGTTCTTC. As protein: CASSQDIGYNEQFF.

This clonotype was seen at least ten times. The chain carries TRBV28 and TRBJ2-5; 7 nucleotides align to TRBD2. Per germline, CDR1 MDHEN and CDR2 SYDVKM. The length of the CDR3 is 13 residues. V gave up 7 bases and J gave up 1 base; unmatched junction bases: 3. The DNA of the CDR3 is TGTGCCAGCACGCCGGGGGGCCAAGAGACCCAGTACTTC. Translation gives CASTPGGQETQYF.